Following are 13 T cell receptor beta chains from one sample sequenced in a study of blood T cell repertoires in COVID-19. The repertoire was sequenced with immunoSEQ multiplex PCR; TCRdb's copy has only in-frame clones and lacks some. Of fewer than 400,000 clones listed, around 86% were seen once; the top ten hold less than 4.5%. The sequenced sample consisted of PBMCs or T cells enriched from blood (not recorded which). The receptor source for this set is a man younger than 45 who had recovered from COVID-19.

This chain uses TRBV30 with TRBJ2-7; TRBD1 is a possible D gene (5 bases). V lost 0 bases, J lost 2 bases, and 8 bases lay in between. This CDR3 contains 13 residues. The germline gives CDR1 GTSNPN, CDR2 SVGIG (reference sequence). In nucleotides, the CDR3 is TGTGCCTGGAGTGTGGGGCGTGCCTACGAGCAGTACTTC. Its translation is CAWSVGRAYEQYF.

The chain couples TRBV28 to TRBJ2-3; D not resolved. CDR3 length: 12 amino acids. V dropped 3 bases and J dropped 4 bases, with 5 bases sitting between them. The V gene's germline CDR1 is MDHEN and CDR2 SYDVKM. CDR3 in amino acids: CASSFEADTQYF. CDR3 bases: TGTGCCAGCAGTTTCGAGGCAGATACGCAGTATTTT. Filled out from reference TRBV28 and TRBJ2-3, the complete variable domain reads DVKVTQSSRYLVKRTGEKVFLECVQDMDHENMFWYRQDPGLGLRLIYFSYDVKMKEKGDIPEGYSVSREKKERFSLILESASTNQTSMYLCASSFEADTQYFGPGTRLTVL.

The chain has TRBV27 and TRBJ2-3, with D tentatively TRBD2 (6 bases). V lost 6 bases and J lost 9, with 16 bases in between. The germline V gene has CDR1 MNHEY and CDR2 SMNVEV (reference sequence). The CDR3 contains 13 residues. CDR3: CASRAGTRPTQYF. The CDR3 nucleotides are TGTGCCAGCAGAGCAGGGACTCGCCCGACGCAGTATTTT.

The chain couples TRBV7-8 to TRBJ1-1, with 8 positions matching TRBD1. J gave up 2 bases and V 6 bases, and 11 bases lay outside the gene matches. This CDR3 has 16 residues. The germline V gene has CDR1 SGHVS and CDR2 FQNEAQ. The CDR3 reads CASRFLAGGGNTEAFF. CDR3 DNA sequence: TGTGCCAGCAGGTTCCTCGCAGGGGGCGGCAACACTGAAGCTTTCTTT.

The V call is TRBV18, the J call TRBJ1-1, with D unresolved. Germline V gene data show CDR1 as KGHSH and CDR2 as LQKENI. V was pared by 3 bases and J by 3 bases, with 5 bases between. This CDR3 is 12 amino acids long. The CDR3 here is CASSPRDTEAFF. DNA for the CDR3: TGTGCCAGCTCACCGCGGGACACTGAAGCTTTCTTT.

The chain recombines TRBV12-3 or TRBV12-4 with TRBJ2-7; D is uncertain. CDR3 size: 11 residues. V lost 3 bases and J 3 bases, leaving 3 bases between the germline ends. This CDR3 reads CASSFYYEQYF. DNA of the CDR3: TGTGCCAGCAGTTTTTACTACGAGCAGTACTTC.

The gene calls are TRBV10-3 and TRBJ2-5, with TRBD2 as a possible D gene (6 bases). The CDR3 has 13 amino acids. V dropped 4 bases and J dropped 1 base, with 7 bases sitting between them. Per germline, CDR1 ENHRY and CDR2 SYGVKD. CDR3 DNA: TGTGCCATCAGTGCGGGACTCCAAGAGACCCAGTACTTC. Amino acids: CAISAGLQETQYF.

This clone was observed once. The rearrangement uses TRBV6-5 and TRBJ1-2; 8 nucleotides agree with TRBD1. Per the germline V gene, CDR1 is MNHEY and CDR2 is SVGAGI. The CDR3 runs to 13 residues. With 10 bases clipped from V and 4 bases from J, the junction kept 8 bases outside the gene matches. The CDR3 DNA follows: TGTGCCACTCGGACAGGGACGGGCTATGGCTACACCTTC. This gives the protein CATRTGTGYGYTF.

The J gene is TRBJ1-1, the V gene TRBV6-5; D might be TRBD1 (5 bases). The CDR3 loop spans 15 amino acids. Germline V gene data show CDR1 as MNHEY and CDR2 as SVGAGI. V lost 5 bases to trimming and J lost 0 bases, with 13 bases between them. CDR3 DNA sequence: TGTGCCAGCAGTATACGACAGCCGGTGAACACTGAAGCTTTCTTT. Translated: CASSIRQPVNTEAFF.

The V and J genes are TRBV5-1 and TRBJ2-7; 8 nucleotides match TRBD1. Germline-derived CDR1 and CDR2 are SGHRS and YFSETQ. This CDR3 has 14 residues. The V and J ends lost 0 bases and 4 bases, in that order; junction bases with no gene match: 3. The CDR3 DNA follows: TGCGCCAGCAGCTTGGGGACAGGGCTTTACGAGCAGTACTTC. This codes for CASSLGTGLYEQYF.

The rearrangement uses TRBV27 and TRBJ2-7; 7 bases fit TRBD2. This CDR3 spans 14 amino acids. Trimming removed 8 bases from V and 2 bases from J; junction bases left unmatched: 9. The germline CDR1 and CDR2 sequences are MNHEY and SMNVEV (reference sequence). The CDR3 spells CASATRGNPYEQYF. In nucleotides, the CDR3 is TGTGCCAGCGCAACGCGGGGGAACCCCTACGAGCAGTACTTC.

V and J are TRBV5-1 and TRBJ2-7, with 12 positions matching TRBD1. The germline gives CDR1 SGHRS, CDR2 YFSETQ. V shed 3 bases, J shed 6 bases, and the junction held 10 bases outside the gene matches. The CDR3 spans 16 residues. The CDR3 DNA reads TGCGCCAGCAGCTCGGGGATGGGACAGGGGGCACTCGAGCAGTACTTC. This gives the protein CASSSGMGQGALEQYF.

The CDR3 nucleotides read TGCGCCAGCAGCCAAGATCCGGTCCGAGACAGTATGTTGAAAAACAATGAGCAGTTCTTC. This translates into CASSQDPVRDSMLKNNEQFF. The chain recombines TRBV4-1 with TRBJ2-1; possible D gene TRBD1, 5 bases. Germline V CDR1 and CDR2: MGHRA, YSYEKL. V lost 0 bases to trimming and J lost 5 bases, with 26 bases between them. CDR3 length: 20 residues.